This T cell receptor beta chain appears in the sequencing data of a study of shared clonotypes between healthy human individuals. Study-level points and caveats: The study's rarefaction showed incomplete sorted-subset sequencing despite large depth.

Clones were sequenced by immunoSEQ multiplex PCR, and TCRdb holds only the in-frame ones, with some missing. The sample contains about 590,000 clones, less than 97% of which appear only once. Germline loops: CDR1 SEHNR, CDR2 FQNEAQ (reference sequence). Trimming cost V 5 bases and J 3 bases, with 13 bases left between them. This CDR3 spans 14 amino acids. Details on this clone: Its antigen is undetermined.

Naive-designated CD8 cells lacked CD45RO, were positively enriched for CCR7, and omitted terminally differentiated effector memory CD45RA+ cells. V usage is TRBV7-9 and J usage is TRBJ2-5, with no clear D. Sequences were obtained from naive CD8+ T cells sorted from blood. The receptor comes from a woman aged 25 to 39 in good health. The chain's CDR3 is CASSPVSSKETQYF. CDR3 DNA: TGTGCCAGCAGCCCCGTCAGTAGTAAAGAGACCCAGTACTTC.